The following is a T cell receptor beta chain sequence with its context. Its specificity is not known. Sequencing libraries made from TCR beta cDNA carried unique molecular identifiers. A single record per CDR3 protein comes from TCRdb applying MiXCR to the PCR reads. The repertoire holds fewer than 550,000 distinct CDR3 sequences, with roughly 34% as singletons. This sample stems from a study of post-analysis software for immune sequencing data. Study-wide results and limits: Patients had higher frequencies than controls of five TRBV segments, including TRBV5-6, TRBV5-1 and TRBV20-1. Controls had significantly higher normalized Chao1 diversity than multiple sclerosis patients.

Germline assignment: CDR1 SEHNR and CDR2 FQNEAQ (reference sequence). Trimming took 3 bases from V and 2 from J; bases not matched to a gene: 5. The CDR3 consists of 15 residues. This clonotype was sampled from a girl between 2 and 17 years old with multiple sclerosis. Source material: blood. The chain recombines TRBV7-9 with TRBJ1-2, with TRBD1 identical over 8 bases. DNA of the CDR3: TGTGCCAGCAGCTTTGACAGGGGACGAAACTATGGCTACACCTTC. It translates to CASSFDRGRNYGYTF.